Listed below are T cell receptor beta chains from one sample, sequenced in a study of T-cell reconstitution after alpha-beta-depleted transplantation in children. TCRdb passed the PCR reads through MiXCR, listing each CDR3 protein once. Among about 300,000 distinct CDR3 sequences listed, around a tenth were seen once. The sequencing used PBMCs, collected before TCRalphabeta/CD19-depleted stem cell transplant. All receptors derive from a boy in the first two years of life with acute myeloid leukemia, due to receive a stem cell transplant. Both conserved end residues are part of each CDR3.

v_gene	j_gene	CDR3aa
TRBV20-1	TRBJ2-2	CSARELGGNTGELFF
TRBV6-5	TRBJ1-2	CASSYSTRGASYGYTF
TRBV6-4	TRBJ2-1	CPSSVQWPGLATDEQFF
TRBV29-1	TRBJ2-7	CSVVGQGMGSVYEQYF
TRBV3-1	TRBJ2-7	CASSVRTGAYEQYF
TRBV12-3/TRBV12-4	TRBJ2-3	CASTHGGGGAGTQYF
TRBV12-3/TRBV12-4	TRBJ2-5	CASRRSGGKETQYF
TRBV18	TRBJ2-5	CASSPETGPFQETQYF
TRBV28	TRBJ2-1	CASRRGGEQFF
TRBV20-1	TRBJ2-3	CSASGSTDTQYF
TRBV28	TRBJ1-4	CASSFLGQALNEKLFF
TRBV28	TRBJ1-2	CASTSFPAAFTF
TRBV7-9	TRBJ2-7	CASSFLPNEQYF
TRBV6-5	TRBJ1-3	CASSYSRGNTIYF
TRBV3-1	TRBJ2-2	CASSQRRVATGELFF
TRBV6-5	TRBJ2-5	CASGFLETQYF
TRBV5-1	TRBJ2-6	CASSMGVGGANVLTF
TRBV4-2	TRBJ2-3	CASSQESQGGTDTQYF
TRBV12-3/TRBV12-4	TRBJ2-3	CASSSTGLAGGPDTQYF
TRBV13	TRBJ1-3	CASSSQGSGNIIYF
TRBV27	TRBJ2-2	CASRPAGKVNTGELFF
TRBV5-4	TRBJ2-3	CASSWGSLAADTQYF
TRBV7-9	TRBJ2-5	CASSLATGGGLETQYF
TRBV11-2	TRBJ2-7	CASSLGRPSHEQYF
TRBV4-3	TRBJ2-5	CASSQDWPGQGGTTQYF
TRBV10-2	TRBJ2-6	CASSEGGGTTGANVLTF
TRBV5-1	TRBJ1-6	CASSLVSWGKNSPLHF
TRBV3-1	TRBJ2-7	CASSRGSEYEQYF
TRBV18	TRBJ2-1	CASSPTTGTGYNEQFF
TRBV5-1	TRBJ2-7	CASRTGTSGYEQYF
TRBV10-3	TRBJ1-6	CAIAGKRDNSPLHF
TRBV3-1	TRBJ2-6	CASSLAGGNSGANVLTF
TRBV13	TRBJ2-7	CASSLGRHEQYF
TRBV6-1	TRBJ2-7	CASSSAGAGTSSYEQYF
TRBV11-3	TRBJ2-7	CASSLSPSGSSYEQYF
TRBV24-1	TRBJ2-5	CATSDRNRDYQETQYF
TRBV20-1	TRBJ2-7	CSDRRGGLDEQYF
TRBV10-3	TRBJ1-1	CAISRQGNMNTEAFF
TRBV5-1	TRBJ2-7	CASSLQISGGPYEQYF
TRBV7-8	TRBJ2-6	CASSGGGSSGANVLIF
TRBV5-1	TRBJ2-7	CASSETSGGPGEQYF
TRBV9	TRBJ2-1	CASSVTSGGFYNEQFF
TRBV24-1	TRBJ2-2	CATSDLRTGENTVELFF